These 10 T cell receptor beta chains were all obtained from the same sample, sequenced in a study of blood T cell repertoires in COVID-19. Clones were sequenced by immunoSEQ multiplex PCR, and TCRdb holds only the in-frame ones, with some missing. The repertoire holds 300,000 to 450,000 clones, with around 87% as singletons. Sequencing was performed on peripheral blood. These TCRs come from a woman aged 55-69 years with COVID-19, enrolled during active disease.

The chain has TRBV7-2 and TRBJ1-2, with 7 positions matching TRBD1. Germline trimming cut 4 bases from V and 5 bases from J; bases unmatched to any gene: 4. Germline loops: CDR1 SGHTA, CDR2 FQGNSA. The CDR3 has 13 amino acids. The CDR3 loop reads CASSYDRVYGYTF. For the CDR3, the DNA is TGTGCCAGCAGCTACGACAGGGTTTATGGCTACACCTTC.

The rearrangement uses TRBV5-1 and TRBJ2-3, with TRBD1 matching 8 bases. CDR1 is SGHRS, CDR2 YFSETQ, per germline. V was clipped by 4 bases and J by 0 bases; unmatched bases: 4. The CDR3 is 15 residues long. The CDR3 sequence is CASSPGQASTDTQYF. Here the CDR3 DNA reads TGCGCCAGCAGCCCGGGACAGGCAAGCACAGATACGCAGTATTTT.

The chain uses TRBV7-9 and TRBJ1-5; TRBD1 aligns across 7 bases. The CDR3 length is 13 residues. J lost 4 bases, V lost 5 bases, and 2 bases had no gene match. CDR1 is SEHNR and CDR2 is FQNEAQ in the germline V gene (reference sequence). For the CDR3, the DNA is TGTGCCAGCAGCGACAGGGCAAATCAGCCCCAGCATTTT. Amino acid sequence: CASSDRANQPQHF. Complete variable domain (other parts from reference TRBV7-9 and TRBJ1-5): DTGVSQNPRHKITKRGQNVTFRCDPISEHNRLYWYRQTLGQGPEFLTYFQNEAQLEKSRLLSDRFSAERPKGSFSTLEIQRTEQGDSAMYLCASSDRANQPQHFGDGTRLSIL.

The chain employs TRBV19 and TRBJ1-1, with TRBD1 as a possible D gene (5 bases). Trimming took 5 bases from V and 5 from J, leaving 15 bases between them. Germline lookup yields CDR1 LNHDA and CDR2 SQIVND (reference sequence). The CDR3 loop spans 14 amino acids. In DNA, the CDR3 is TGTGCCAGTAGTTGGTGGCAGGGAAGGACTGAAGCTTTCTTT. Its protein is CASSWWQGRTEAFF.

This rearrangement joins TRBV11-2 to TRBJ2-5; D is perhaps TRBD2 (5 bases). From germline, CDR1 is SGHAT and CDR2 FQNNGV. This CDR3 comprises 15 residues. V lost 8 bases and J lost 4, with 20 bases in between. The chain's CDR3 is CASGRVASAAETQYF. As DNA, the CDR3 is TGTGCCAGCGGACGGGTAGCGTCGGCGGCAGAGACCCAGTACTTC.

This clone has only a few counts. V and J are TRBV2 and TRBJ1-5; D not resolved. Between the trimmed V and J ends, which lost 3 bases and 2 bases, there was a span of 11 bases. Germline loops: CDR1 SNHLY, CDR2 FYNNEI. The CDR3 is made up of 15 amino acids. The CDR3 coding sequence is TGTGCCAGCAGTGACGGGGTCGGGGGCAATCAGCCCCAGCATTTT. This codes for CASSDGVGGNQPQHF. Looking up the rest from reference TRBV2 and TRBJ1-5 gives the full variable domain: EPEVTQTPSHQVTQMGQEVILRCVPISNHLYFYWYRQILGQKVEFLVSFYNNEISEKSEIFDDQFSVERPDGSNFTLKIRSTKLEDSAMYFCASSDGVGGNQPQHFGDGTRLSIL.

The chain carries TRBV18 and TRBJ1-1; TRBD1 agrees at 7 bases. Germline-derived CDR1 and CDR2 are KGHSH and LQKENI. This CDR3 region has 16 residues. The trim removed 2 bases at V and 6 bases at J, leaving 12 bases unmatched. CDR3 sequence (DNA): TGTGCCAGCTCACCAAATCCGACAGGGACAAGCGCTGAAGCTTTCTTT. It specifies CASSPNPTGTSAEAFF.

This chain uses TRBV27 with TRBJ1-1; D gene ambiguous. The V gene's germline CDR1 is MNHEY and CDR2 SMNVEV (reference sequence). The V gene lost 1 base and the J gene lost 3 bases, with 12 bases spanning the gap. This CDR3 is built from 15 residues. The CDR3 protein is CASSLWPGSHTEAFF. As DNA, the CDR3 is TGTGCCAGCAGTTTATGGCCGGGATCTCACACTGAAGCTTTCTTT.

This rearrangement joins TRBV5-1 to TRBJ1-1, with D perhaps matching TRBD1 (5 bases). This CDR3 contains 15 residues. V was pared by 2 bases and J by 1 base, with 12 bases between. Germline V gene data show CDR1 as SGHRS and CDR2 as YFSETQ. CDR3 protein: CASSLLGVANTEAFF. The CDR3 DNA is TGCGCCAGCAGCTTATTAGGGGTGGCGAACACTGAAGCTTTCTTT.

This chain links TRBV3-1 (or the pseudogene TRBV3-2) with TRBJ1-2; D gene ambiguous. Trimming pared 4 bases from V and 3 bases from J, leaving 12 bases between. CDR3 length equals 14 residues. The germline CDR1 and CDR2 sequences are LGHDT and YNNKEL (reference sequence). Here the CDR3 reads CASSPTLGDYGYTF. CDR3 nucleotides: TGTGCCAGCAGCCCAACTCTCGGAGACTATGGCTACACCTTC.